This T cell receptor (beta chain) originates from a study of T cells in Graves' hyperthyroidism and ophthalmopathy. Points from the study as a whole: Blood shared most expanded thyroid clonotypes above 0.001.

CDR3 length: 14 residues. In germline, CDR1 is DFQATT, CDR2 SNEGSKA (reference sequence). RNA transcripts served as the template for amplifying TCR beta CDR3 regions. The HTBI primer set was used in a first-round RT-PCR of the TCR CDR3. One entry per CDR3 protein results from TCRdb running MiXCR on the multiplex PCR reads. Found here are 490,000 or so distinct CDR3 sequences, 40% to 50% of them singletons; the top ten hold roughly 45%. The table lists this clonotype with many counts. Its antigen is unidentified. The chain carries TRBV20-1 and TRBJ2-2; D is possibly TRBD2 (6 bases). This receptor was identified in an adult woman with Graves' disease, either hyperthyroidism or ophthalmopathy (not recorded which). Sequences were obtained from peripheral blood or thyroid tissue (not recorded which). CDR3 protein: CSATGLFSTGELFF. In nucleotides, the CDR3 is TGCAGCGCAACAGGACTATTCAGCACCGGGGAGCTGTTTTTT.